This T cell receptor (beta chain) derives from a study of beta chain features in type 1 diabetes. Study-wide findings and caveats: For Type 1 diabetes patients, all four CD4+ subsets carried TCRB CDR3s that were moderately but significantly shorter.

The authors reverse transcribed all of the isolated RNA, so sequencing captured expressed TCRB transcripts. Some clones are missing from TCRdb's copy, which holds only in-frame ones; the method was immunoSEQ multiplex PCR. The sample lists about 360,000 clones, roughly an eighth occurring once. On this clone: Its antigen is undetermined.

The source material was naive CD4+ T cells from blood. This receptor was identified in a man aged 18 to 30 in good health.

The CDR3 spells CASSLTPPGAKNIQYF. The CDR3 DNA reads as TGTGCCAGCTCACTGACCCCGCCGGGGGCCAAAAACATTCAGTACTTC. This chain connects TRBV18 to TRBJ2-4; D may be TRBD2 (5 bases). The germline gives CDR1 KGHSH, CDR2 LQKENI. The CDR3 covers 16 residues. Trimming left V 4 bases short and J 1 base short, with 14 bases between.